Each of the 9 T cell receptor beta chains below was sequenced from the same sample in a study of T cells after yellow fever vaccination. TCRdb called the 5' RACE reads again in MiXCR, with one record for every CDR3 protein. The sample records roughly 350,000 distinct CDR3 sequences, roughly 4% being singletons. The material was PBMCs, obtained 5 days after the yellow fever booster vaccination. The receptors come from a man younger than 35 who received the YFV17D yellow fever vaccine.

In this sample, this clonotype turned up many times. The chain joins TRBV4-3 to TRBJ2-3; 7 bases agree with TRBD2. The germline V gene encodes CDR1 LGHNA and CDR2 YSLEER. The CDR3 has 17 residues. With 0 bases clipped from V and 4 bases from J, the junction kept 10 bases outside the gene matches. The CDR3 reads CASSQEFAPAGADTQYF. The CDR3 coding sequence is TGCGCCAGCAGCCAAGAGTTTGCACCCGCGGGGGCAGATACGCAGTATTTT.

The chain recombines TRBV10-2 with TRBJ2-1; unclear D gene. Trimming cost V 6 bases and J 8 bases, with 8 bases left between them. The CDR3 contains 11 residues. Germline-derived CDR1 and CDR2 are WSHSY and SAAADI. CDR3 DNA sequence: TGCGCCAGCAGAGCTTTCGATGAGCAGTTCTTC. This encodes CASRAFDEQFF.

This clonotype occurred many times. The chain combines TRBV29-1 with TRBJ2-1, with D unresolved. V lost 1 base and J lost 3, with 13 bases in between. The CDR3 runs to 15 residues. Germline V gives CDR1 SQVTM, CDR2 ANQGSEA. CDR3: CSVEGMEKLYNEQFF. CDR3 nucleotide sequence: TGCAGCGTTGAAGGGATGGAGAAACTCTACAATGAGCAGTTCTTC.

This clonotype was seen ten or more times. The CDR3 bases are TGTGCCATCAGTGAGTCTAAATACGGGCAGGGGGCCTACGAGCAGTACTTC. This gives the protein CAISESKYGQGAYEQYF. This chain links TRBV10-3 with TRBJ2-7; 7 positions agree with TRBD1. In germline, CDR1 is ENHRY, CDR2 SYGVKD. The CDR3 runs to 17 residues. V trimming: 0 bases; J trimming: 2 bases; junction bases outside the gene matches: 10.

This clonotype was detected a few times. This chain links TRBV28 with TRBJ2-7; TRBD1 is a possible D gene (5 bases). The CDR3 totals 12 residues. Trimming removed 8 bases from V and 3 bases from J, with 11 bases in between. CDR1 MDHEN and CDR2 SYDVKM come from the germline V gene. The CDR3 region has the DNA TGTGCCAGCGGACGACAGAGCTACGAGCAGTACGTC. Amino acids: CASGRQSYEQYV.

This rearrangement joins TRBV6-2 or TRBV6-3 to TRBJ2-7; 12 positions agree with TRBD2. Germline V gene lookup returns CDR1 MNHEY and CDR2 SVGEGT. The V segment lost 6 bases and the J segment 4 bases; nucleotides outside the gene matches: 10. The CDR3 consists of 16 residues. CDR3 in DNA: TGTGCCAGCAGCCCTCGACTAGCGGGAGACCAATACGAGCAGTACGTC. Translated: CASSPRLAGDQYEQYV.

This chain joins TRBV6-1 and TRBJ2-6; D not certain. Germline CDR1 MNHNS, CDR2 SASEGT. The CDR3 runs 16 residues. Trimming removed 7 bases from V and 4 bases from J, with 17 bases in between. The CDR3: CASTRGKISGANVLTF. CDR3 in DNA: TGTGCCAGCACCCGTGGGAAAATTTCCGGGGCCAACGTCCTGACTTTC.

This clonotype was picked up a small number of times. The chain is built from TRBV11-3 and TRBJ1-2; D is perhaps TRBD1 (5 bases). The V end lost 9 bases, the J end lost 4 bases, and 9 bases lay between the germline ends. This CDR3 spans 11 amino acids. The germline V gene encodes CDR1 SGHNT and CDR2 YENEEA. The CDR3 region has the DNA TGTGCCAGTAGCAGGGCCTATGGCTACACCTTC. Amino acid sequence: CASSRAYGYTF.

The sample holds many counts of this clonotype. CDR3 sequence reads: CASSPRGQETQYF. DNA for the CDR3: TGTGCCAGCTCACCGCGGGGGCAAGAGACCCAGTACTTC. The genes are TRBV18 and TRBJ2-5, with 7 bases identical to TRBD2. Germline V gene lookup returns CDR1 KGHSH and CDR2 LQKENI. Unmatched junction bases numbered 0, after V lost 3 bases and J lost 2 bases. CDR3 size: 13 residues.